The present entry profiles one TCR beta chain with its context. V lost 6 bases, J lost 2 bases, and 7 bases stayed unmatched. CDR3 length: 15 amino acids. The germline V gene encodes CDR1 MNHEY and CDR2 SVGAGI. The data belong to a study of T cells after somatic rescue of genetic block. Clones were read by immunoSEQ multiplex PCR, and TCRdb kept only the in-frame ones, dropping some. There are tens of thousands of clones in the sample; 85% to 95% occur only once, and about 2.7% lies in the top ten. The specimen sequenced was peripheral blood mononuclear cells (PBMCs). The TCR originated in a man in his forties. This chain links TRBV6-5 with TRBJ2-5; 9 bases align to TRBD1. CDR3: CASRGRTGAQETQYF. The CDR3, as DNA: TGTGCCAGCAGAGGTCGGACAGGGGCGCAAGAGACCCAGTACTTC.